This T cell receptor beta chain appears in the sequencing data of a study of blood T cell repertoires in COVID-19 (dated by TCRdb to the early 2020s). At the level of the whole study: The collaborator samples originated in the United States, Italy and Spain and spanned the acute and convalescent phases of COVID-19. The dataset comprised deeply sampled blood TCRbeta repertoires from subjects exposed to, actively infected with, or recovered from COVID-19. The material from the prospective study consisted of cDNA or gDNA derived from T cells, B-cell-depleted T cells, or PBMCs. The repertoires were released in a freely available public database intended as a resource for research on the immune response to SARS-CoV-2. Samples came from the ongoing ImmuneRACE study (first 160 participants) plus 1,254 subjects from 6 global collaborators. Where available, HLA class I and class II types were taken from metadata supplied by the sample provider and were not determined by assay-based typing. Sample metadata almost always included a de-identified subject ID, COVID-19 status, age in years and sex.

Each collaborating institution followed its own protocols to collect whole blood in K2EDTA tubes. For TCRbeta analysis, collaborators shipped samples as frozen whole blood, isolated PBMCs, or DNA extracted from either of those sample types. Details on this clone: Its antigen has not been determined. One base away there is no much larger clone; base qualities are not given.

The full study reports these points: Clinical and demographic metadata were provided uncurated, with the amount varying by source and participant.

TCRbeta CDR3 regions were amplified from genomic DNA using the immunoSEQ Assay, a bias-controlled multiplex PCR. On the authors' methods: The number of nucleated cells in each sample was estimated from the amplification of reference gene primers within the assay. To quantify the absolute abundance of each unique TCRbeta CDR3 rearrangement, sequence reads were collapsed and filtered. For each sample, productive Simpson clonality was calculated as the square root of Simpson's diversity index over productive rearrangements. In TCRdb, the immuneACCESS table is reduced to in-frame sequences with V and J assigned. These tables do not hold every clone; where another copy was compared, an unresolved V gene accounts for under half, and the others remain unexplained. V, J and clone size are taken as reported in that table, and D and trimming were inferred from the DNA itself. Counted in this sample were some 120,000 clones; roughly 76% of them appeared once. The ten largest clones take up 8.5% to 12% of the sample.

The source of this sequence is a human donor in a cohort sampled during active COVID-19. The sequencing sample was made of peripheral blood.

The DNA sequence is given as TGTGCCAGCAGCGTGCAGGGTATATCAGGAAACACCATATATTTT. Protein translation: CASSVQGISGNTIYF. Recombination connected TRBV9 to TRBJ1-3; perhaps TRBD1 is the D gene, with 5 bases matching. Per the germline V gene, SGDLS is the CDR1 and YYNGEE is the CDR2. From the cysteine up to the phenylalanine, the CDR3 has a length of 15 residues. Only the CDR3 DNA is retained, 45 bases long and in frame from the first base. V is pared back by 2 bases and J by 4 bases, with 13 bases lying between the germline termini. This CDR3, with the reference TRBV9 and TRBJ1-3 proteins standing in past its ends, gives the full variable domain DSGVTQTPKHLITATGQRVTLRCSPRSGDLSVYWYQQSLDQGLQFLIQYYNGEERAKGNILERFSAQQFPDLHSELNLSSLELGDSALYFCASSVQGISGNTIYFGEGSWLTVV.